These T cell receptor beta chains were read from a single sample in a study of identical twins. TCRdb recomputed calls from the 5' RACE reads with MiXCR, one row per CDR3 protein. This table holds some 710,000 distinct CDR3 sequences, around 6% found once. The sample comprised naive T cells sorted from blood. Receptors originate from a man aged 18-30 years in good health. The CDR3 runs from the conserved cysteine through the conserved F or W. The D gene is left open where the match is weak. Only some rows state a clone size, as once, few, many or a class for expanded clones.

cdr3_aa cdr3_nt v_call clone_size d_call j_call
CASRLGGTEAFF TGTGCCAGCAGACTGGGGGGCACTGAAGCTTTCTTT TRBV2 few . TRBJ1-1
CASSPSSGSSGANVLTF TGTGCCAGCTCACCATCTAGCGGGAGCTCTGGGGCCAACGTCCTGACTTTC TRBV18 . TRBD2 TRBJ2-6
CSVDFQAHNEQFF TGCAGCGTTGATTTCCAGGCCCACAATGAGCAGTTCTTC TRBV29-1 many . TRBJ2-1
CAISESGTASNTGELFF TGTGCCATCAGTGAGTCTGGGACAGCCTCGAACACCGGGGAGCTGTTTTTT TRBV10-3 many TRBD1 TRBJ2-2
CASSSVRQDIQYF TGTGCCAGCAGCTCAGTCCGACAAGATATTCAGTACTTC TRBV7-9 many . TRBJ2-4
CASSLGQEQFF TGCGCCAGCAGCTTAGGACAAGAGCAGTTCTTC TRBV5-1 many . TRBJ2-1
CSGDRYNEQFF TGCAGCGGTGACAGGTACAATGAGCAGTTCTTC TRBV29-1 many . TRBJ2-1
CSASGLAGNSGVHEQYF TGCAGTGCTTCAGGACTAGCGGGTAACTCAGGAGTCCACGAGCAGTACTTC TRBV20-1 many TRBD2 TRBJ2-7
CASPPLGQQRNYGYTF TGTGCCAGCCCCCCCCTTGGGCAGCAGCGTAACTATGGCTACACCTTC TRBV7-9 . . TRBJ1-2
CASSLGLAGWRTDTQYF TGCGCCAGCAGCTTGGGGTTAGCGGGATGGCGCACAGATACGCAGTATTTT TRBV5-1 few TRBD2 TRBJ2-3
CSVGEAGTTGELFF TGCAGCGTTGGGGAAGCCGGTACCACCGGGGAGCTGTTTTTT TRBV29-1 many . TRBJ2-2
CASSLSLAGGNEQFF TGTGCCAGCAGTTTAAGCCTAGCGGGAGGTAATGAGCAGTTCTTC TRBV12-3/TRBV12-4 many TRBD2 TRBJ2-1
CASSQGSQPQHF TGTGCCAGCAGCCAAGGGAGTCAGCCCCAGCATTTT TRBV4-2 many . TRBJ1-5
CASSLSEFLNTEAFF TGTGCCAGCAGCTTGTCCGAGTTTTTGAACACTGAAGCTTTCTTT TRBV5-6 many . TRBJ1-1
CASSSGTGDYEQYF TGTGCCAGCAGCTCTGGGACAGGGGACTACGAGCAGTACTTC TRBV7-2 few TRBD1 TRBJ2-7
CASSQGWTGYRDTQYF TGCGCCAGCAGCCAAGGATGGACAGGGTATAGAGATACGCAGTATTTT TRBV4-1 many TRBD1 TRBJ2-3
CASTKAGEPYNEQFF TGCGCCAGCACTAAAGCGGGAGAGCCCTACAATGAGCAGTTCTTC TRBV5-1 . TRBD2 TRBJ2-1
CASSFSQGAGGTGELFF TGTGCCAGCAGCTTCTCACAGGGGGCTGGTGGCACCGGGGAGCTGTTTTTT TRBV7-8 . TRBD1 TRBJ2-2
CASKPGAGHSGANVLTF TGTGCCAGCAAACCTGGGGCAGGACACTCTGGGGCCAACGTCCTGACTTTC TRBV12-3/TRBV12-4 many . TRBJ2-6
CASSANLQVLETQYF TGTGCCAGCAGCGCCAATCTACAGGTCTTAGAGACCCAGTACTTC TRBV7-9 . . TRBJ2-5
CASSTWDGAYEQYF TGTGCCAGCAGCACCTGGGACGGAGCCTACGAGCAGTACTTC TRBV7-9 few . TRBJ2-7
CATSRDQGGETQYF TGTGCCACCAGCAGAGATCAAGGAGGGGAGACCCAGTACTTC TRBV15 many . TRBJ2-5
CASSGGLAGNEQFF TGTGCCAGCAGCGGGGGACTAGCGGGCAATGAGCAGTTCTTC TRBV9 many TRBD2 TRBJ2-1
CASSALTSGRAGEQFF TGTGCCAGCAGCGCCCTGACTAGCGGGAGGGCCGGTGAGCAGTTCTTC TRBV9 few TRBD2 TRBJ2-1
CASSIGGPHYNEQFF TGTGCCAGTAGTATCGGCGGGCCCCACTACAATGAGCAGTTCTTC TRBV19 . . TRBJ2-1
CASSLGLQGTEAFF TGTGCCAGCAGTTTAGGTTTACAGGGTACTGAAGCTTTCTTT TRBV27 . . TRBJ1-1
CASSYLGTSGNEQFF TGTGCCAGCAGCTACCTAGGGACTAGCGGTAATGAGCAGTTCTTC TRBV7-6 . TRBD2 TRBJ2-1
CASASGVVYNSPLHF TGTGCCAGTGCCAGCGGGGTCGTCTATAATTCACCCCTCCACTTT TRBV5-6 . . TRBJ1-6
CASSMANTEAFF TGTGCCAGTAGTATGGCGAACACTGAAGCTTTCTTT TRBV19 many . TRBJ1-1
CASSVGQPGLVPGELFF TGTGCCAGCAGCGTAGGTCAACCGGGACTAGTGCCCGGGGAGCTGTTTTTT TRBV9 . TRBD2 TRBJ2-2
CASSQEGLAGGTDTQYF TGTGCCAGCAGCCAGGAAGGACTAGCGGGAGGGACAGATACGCAGTATTTT TRBV4-2 many TRBD2 TRBJ2-3
CASSYDRTGTDTQYF TGCGCCAGCAGCTATGATCGGACAGGCACAGATACGCAGTATTTT TRBV5-1 many . TRBJ2-3
CASTPLAGGPLVPRELFF TGTGCGAGTACCCCACTAGCGGGAGGGCCGCTAGTACCCCGGGAGCTGTTTTTT TRBV19 . TRBD2 TRBJ2-2
CASSEVPVGEGGYTF TGTGCCAGCAGTGAAGTCCCCGTGGGGGAAGGAGGCTACACCTTC TRBV2 few . TRBJ1-2
CASIPGGTPNLHF TGTGCCAGCATCCCGGGAGGGACACCGAACCTCCACTTT TRBV28 . . TRBJ1-6
CASRRRDTLAEQFF TGTGCCAGCAGACGCCGGGACACGTTAGCTGAGCAGTTCTTC TRBV12-3/TRBV12-4 few . TRBJ2-1
CSAKTGTGDYEQYF TGCAGTGCTAAGACCGGGACGGGGGACTACGAGCAGTACTTC TRBV20-1 many . TRBJ2-7
CASSPSGAGLAGDTGELFF TGTGCCAGCAGCCCGAGTGGGGCGGGTCTAGCGGGAGACACCGGGGAGCTGTTTTTT TRBV3-1 many TRBD2 TRBJ2-2
CASSYSGQDGDTQYF TGTGCCAGCAGTTACTCCGGACAAGATGGCGATACGCAGTATTTT TRBV6-2/TRBV6-3 . . TRBJ2-3
CASSQVGLAGGTFQETQYF TGTGCCAGCAGCCAAGTCGGACTAGCGGGAGGGACATTCCAAGAGACCCAGTACTTC TRBV4-2 few TRBD2 TRBJ2-5
CASSLGPASSGNTIYF TGTGCCAGCAGCTTAGGCCCCGCCAGCTCTGGAAACACCATATATTTT TRBV7-2 many . TRBJ1-3